Below, 15 T cell receptor beta chains from the same sample are listed, as sequenced in a study of B cell selection in AIRE deficiency. The protocol was immunoSEQ multiplex PCR, while the TCRdb copy is restricted to in-frame clones and leaves out a portion. The repertoire holds 25,000 to 30,000 clones, with roughly 96% as singletons. Conventional CD4 T cells were sorted as CD4+CD127+ cells. The material sequenced was CD4+CD127+ conventional T cells sorted from PBMCs. The receptors were gathered from a human donor in good health.

The chain uses TRBV11-1 and TRBJ2-2; 10 bases align to TRBD2. The trim removed 5 bases at V and 4 bases at J, leaving 7 bases unmatched. Germline-derived CDR1 and CDR2 are SGHAT and FQDESV (reference sequence). CDR3 size: 16 residues. Here the CDR3 DNA reads TGTGCCAGCAGCCGACTAGCGGGCCCGCCCACCGGGGAGCTGTTTTTT. It codes for CASSRLAGPPTGELFF.

This chain joins TRBV5-6 and TRBJ2-1; D not resolved. The V and J ends lost 0 bases and 3 bases respectively, with 7 bases between them. Germline CDR1 is SGHDT and CDR2 is YYEEEE. The CDR3 totals 14 residues. The CDR3 protein is CASSLDWSYNEQFF. The CDR3 DNA sequence: TGTGCCAGCAGCTTGGACTGGAGCTACAATGAGCAGTTCTTC.

The V and J genes are TRBV28 and TRBJ2-7; TRBD2 might be the D (5 bases). The CDR3 totals 17 residues. V was trimmed by 3 bases and J by 0 bases, leaving 18 bases between them. Germline V CDR1 and CDR2: MDHEN, SYDVKM. The CDR3 is CASSLYRGAPSSYEQYF. The CDR3 DNA sequence: TGTGCCAGCAGTTTGTACCGGGGAGCTCCGAGCTCCTACGAGCAGTACTTC.

The genes are TRBV5-4 and TRBJ2-7, with TRBD2 as a possible D gene (6 bases). The length of the CDR3 is 13 residues. Germline V CDR1 and CDR2: SGHNT, YYREEE (reference sequence). Between the trimmed V and J ends, which lost 0 bases and 5 bases, there was a span of 9 bases. CDR3 sequence reads: CASSLGGRNEQYF. In nucleotides, the CDR3 is TGTGCCAGCAGCTTGGGGGGGAGGAACGAGCAGTACTTC. The complete variable domain, with remaining parts taken from reference TRBV5-4 and TRBJ2-7, reads ETGVTQSPTHLIKTRGQQVTLRCSSQSGHNTVSWYQQALGQGPQFIFQYYREEENGRGNFPPRFSGLQFPNYSSELNVNALELDDSALYLCASSLGGRNEQYFGPGTRLTVT.

The CDR3 is CASGAGTEVDIQYF. The CDR3 region has the DNA TGTGCTAGTGGAGCCGGGACGGAGGTCGACATTCAGTACTTC. The chain couples TRBV12-5 to TRBJ2-4; D is possibly TRBD1 or TRBD2 (5 bases each). The CDR3 is 14 amino acids. Germline CDR1 and CDR2: LGHNT and FRNRAP. Trimming stripped 6 bases from V and 8 bases from J, with 17 bases between.

The rearrangement joins TRBV6-5 to TRBJ1-4, with D possibly being TRBD1 (5 bases). CDR1 is MNHEY, CDR2 SVGAGI, per germline. The CDR3 is made up of 14 amino acids. V lost 11 bases and J lost 3, with 16 bases in between. CDR3 protein: CAAARGVSNEKLFF. The CDR3 region has the DNA TGTGCCGCCGCCCGGGGGGTTTCTAATGAAAAACTGTTTTTT.

This clone was seen only once. The chain has TRBV30 and TRBJ2-1, with TRBD1 matching 7 bases. The V and J ends lost 0 bases and 6 bases, in that order; junction bases with no gene match: 11. In germline, CDR1 is GTSNPN, CDR2 SVGIG (reference sequence). CDR3 length: 16 amino acids. In nucleotides, the CDR3 is TGTGCCTGGAGTGTCAGACAGGGATACTCGAGCAATGAGCAGTTCTTC. This encodes CAWSVRQGYSSNEQFF. The variable domain in full, with the rest retrieved from reference TRBV30 and TRBJ2-1, is SQTIHQWPATLVQPVGSPLSLECTVEGTSNPNLYWYRQAAGRGLQLLFYSVGIGQISSEVPQNLSASRPQDRQFILSSKKLLLSDSGFYLCAWSVRQGYSSNEQFFGPGTRLTVL.

The chain links TRBV11-2 to TRBJ1-5, with 7 bases fitting TRBD1. V gave up 1 base and J gave up 1 base; unmatched junction bases: 13. Germline V gene sequence: CDR1 SGHAT, CDR2 FQNNGV. CDR3 length: 19 residues. The CDR3 loop is CASSLAAPQGLPSNQPQHF. In DNA, the CDR3 is TGTGCCAGCAGCTTAGCCGCCCCACAGGGGCTCCCGAGCAATCAGCCCCAGCATTTT.

The chain has TRBV7-8 and TRBJ2-3; TRBD2 is a possible D gene (7 bases). V lost 1 base, J lost 4 bases, and 9 bases lay in between. Per the germline V gene, CDR1 is SGHVS and CDR2 is FQNEAQ. The CDR3 has 14 residues. In DNA, the CDR3 is TGTGCCAGCAGCTTAGAAGGGGGGGCAGATACGCAGTATTTT. It specifies CASSLEGGADTQYF.

The chain recombines TRBV13 with TRBJ2-1; possibly TRBD2 for D (6 bases). With 5 bases removed from V and 9 bases from J, the gap between germline ends came to 11 bases. CDR3 length: 12 residues. The germline gives CDR1 PRHDT, CDR2 FYEKMQ (reference sequence). The CDR3 DNA follows: TGTGCCAGCAGCCTCCGGGACTCTGAGCAGTTCTTC. As protein: CASSLRDSEQFF.

The CDR3 DNA is TGCGCCAGCAGTGAGTCATCTGGGAGCACTGAAGCTTTCTTT. It codes for CASSESSGSTEAFF. V and J are TRBV10-1 and TRBJ1-1; D not certain. Germline assignment: CDR1 WNHNN and CDR2 SYGVQD (reference sequence). The length of the CDR3 is 14 residues. With 0 bases removed from V and 4 bases from J, the gap between germline ends came to 9 bases.

The chain combines TRBV7-9 with TRBJ2-2; the D is unclear. V was cut by 5 bases and J by 6 bases, with 7 bases left in between. Looked up from germline, CDR1 is SEHNR and CDR2 is FQNEAQ (reference sequence). The CDR3 spans 12 residues. This CDR3 is CASSRTSGELFF. The CDR3 bases are TGTGCCAGCAGCCGGACGTCCGGGGAGCTGTTTTTT.

This sequence joins TRBV7-2 and TRBJ1-6, with TRBD1 identical over 7 bases. V was pared by 1 base and J by 1 base, with 1 base of the junction left unmatched. The CDR3 sequence is 16 residues long. In germline, CDR1 is SGHTA, CDR2 FQGNSA. The CDR3: CASSLGGQSYNSPLHF. The CDR3 region has the DNA TGTGCCAGCAGCTTAGGGGGACAGTCCTATAATTCACCCCTCCACTTT.

The rearrangement uses TRBV2 and TRBJ2-7; tentatively, D is TRBD1 (6 bases). Trimming took 2 bases from V and 0 from J, leaving 11 bases between them. Germline V gene lookup returns CDR1 SNHLY and CDR2 FYNNEI. The CDR3 runs to 15 residues. This CDR3 reads CASSELRTVSYEQYF. The DNA of the CDR3 is TGTGCCAGCAGTGAATTAAGGACAGTCTCCTACGAGCAGTACTTC.

This rearrangement joins TRBV6-6 to TRBJ1-1; D is uncertain. CDR3 length equals 12 residues. V was shortened by 7 bases and J by 11 bases, with 17 bases between the two germline ends. The V gene's germline CDR1 is MNHNY and CDR2 SVGAGI (reference sequence). CDR3 sequence reads: CASTLAGVRAFF. CDR3 bases: TGTGCCAGCACCTTAGCCGGTGTACGCGCTTTCTTT.